These 18 T cell receptor beta chains were sequenced from one sample in a study of T cell responses to AZD1222 COVID-19 vaccine. The table came from immunoSEQ multiplex PCR; TCRdb's copy has only in-frame clones and leaves some out. Of around 35,000 clones listed, less than 90% are singletons. This sample comprised peripheral blood, obtained on day 0 of AZD1222 vaccination. These receptors were obtained from an adult in good health.

The chain recombines TRBV28 with TRBJ2-7; possibly TRBD1 for D (5 bases). V gave up 3 bases and J gave up 5 bases, with 11 bases separating them. Germline V gives CDR1 MDHEN, CDR2 SYDVKM. The CDR3 is made up of 13 amino acids. Here the CDR3 reads CASSLRQGDEQYF. Written as DNA, the CDR3 is TGTGCCAGCAGTTTGCGGCAGGGCGACGAGCAGTACTTC.

V is TRBV3-1 (or the pseudogene TRBV3-2) and J is TRBJ2-5, with TRBD1 identical over 9 bases. The V gene's germline CDR1 is LGHDT and CDR2 YNNKEL (reference sequence). Trimming cost V 3 bases and J 6 bases; bases outside gene matches: 17. The CDR3 runs to 18 residues. CDR3 DNA sequence: TGTGCCAGCAGCCAGGAAGGGACAGGGATTCCGAGAGGAAAGACCCAGTACTTC. Residues: CASSQEGTGIPRGKTQYF.

This clone was counted between two and nine times. V is TRBV19 and J is TRBJ2-7, with TRBD1 matching over 7 bases. The CDR3 has 15 residues. The V gene's germline CDR1 is LNHDA and CDR2 SQIVND (reference sequence). V dropped 5 bases and J dropped 0; count of bases not matched to a gene: 7. DNA of the CDR3: TGTGCCAGTAGTCGACAGGGCGGTAGCTCCTACGAGCAGTACTTC. As protein: CASSRQGGSSYEQYF. The whole variable domain, filled in from reference TRBV19 and TRBJ2-7, reads DGGITQSPKYLFRKEGQNVTLSCEQNLNHDAMYWYRQDPGQGLRLIYYSQIVNDFQKGDIAEGYSVSREKKESFPLTVTSAQKNPTAFYLCASSRQGGSSYEQYFGPGTRLTVT.

This clone was observed a few times. In DNA form, the CDR3 reads TGTGCCAGCAGCCCTGGACATATGAAGTTAGAGACCCAGTACTTC. This sequence encodes CASSPGHMKLETQYF. V and J are TRBV27 and TRBJ2-5; D perhaps matches TRBD1 (5 bases). The V gene's germline CDR1 is MNHEY and CDR2 SMNVEV (reference sequence). V was shortened by 6 bases and J by 4 bases, with 18 bases between the two germline ends. CDR3 length: 15 residues.

The chain couples TRBV19 to TRBJ1-5; D is uncertain. Germline lookup yields CDR1 LNHDA and CDR2 SQIVND (reference sequence). The V end was cut by 0 bases, the J end by 3 bases, with 9 bases between. The CDR3 length is 15 residues. The CDR3 DNA reads as TGTGCCAGTAGTATAGATGGTGTATCCAATCAGCCCCAGCATTTT. Translated, it gives CASSIDGVSNQPQHF.

The chain is built from TRBV10-3 and TRBJ2-2; TRBD1 or TRBD2 may be the D gene (6 bases each). Germline V gives CDR1 ENHRY, CDR2 SYGVKD. The CDR3 loop spans 13 amino acids. The V gene lost 3 bases and the J gene lost 7 bases, with 9 bases spanning the gap. The CDR3 DNA reads TGTGCCATCAGTGATGGGGGGCTCGGGGAGCTGTTTTTT. This encodes CAISDGGLGELFF.

The CDR3 nucleotides read TGTGCCATCGCGGAGAGGGGGGGGACGGATTCACCCCTCCACTTT. This gives the protein CAIAERGGTDSPLHF. This chain links TRBV10-3 with TRBJ1-6, with D possibly TRBD1 on 6 matching bases. The V end was cut by 8 bases, the J end by 8 bases, with 19 bases between. The CDR3 spans 15 residues. Germline values: CDR1 ENHRY, CDR2 SYGVKD.

The rearrangement joins TRBV19 to TRBJ2-3; D is tentatively TRBD1 or TRBD2 (5 bases each). Germline V CDR1 and CDR2: LNHDA, SQIVND (reference sequence). The CDR3 consists of 14 residues. V lost 5 bases and J lost 4, with 13 bases in between. CDR3 sequence reads: CASSFRGDSDTQYF. In nucleotides, the CDR3 is TGTGCCAGTAGTTTCCGAGGGGATTCAGATACGCAGTATTTT.

This clone was observed a few times. The rearrangement links TRBV7-2 to TRBJ2-5; D remains unclear. Germline V gene lookup returns CDR1 SGHTA and CDR2 FQGNSA. The CDR3 covers 15 residues. The V end lost 1 base, the J end lost 1 base, and 10 bases lay between the germline ends. The CDR3 sequence is CASSLVGGTQETQYF. The CDR3 nucleotides are TGTGCCAGCAGCTTAGTGGGCGGTACCCAAGAGACCCAGTACTTC.

The genes are TRBV5-1 and TRBJ2-2, with D possibly called TRBD1 or TRBD2 (5 bases each). This CDR3 has 14 residues. Trimming left V 4 bases short and J 7 bases short, with 14 bases between. CDR1 and CDR2 (germline): SGHRS, YFSETQ. The CDR3 DNA reads as TGCGCCAGCAGCCGTGGGACCAGAGACGGGGAGCTGTTTTTT. This gives the protein CASSRGTRDGELFF.

The J gene is TRBJ1-1, the V gene TRBV6-5; no firm D call. V was trimmed by 7 bases and J by 3 bases, leaving 15 bases between them. Germline V gene lookup returns CDR1 MNHEY and CDR2 SVGAGI. CDR3 length: 14 residues. Here the CDR3 DNA reads TGTGCCAGCACTGTACACCAGGTAGACACTGAAGCTTTCTTT. Residues: CASTVHQVDTEAFF.

This clone occurred once. The chain couples TRBV2 to TRBJ1-5; D perhaps matches TRBD1 (5 bases). Trimming took 7 bases from V and 4 from J, leaving 11 bases between them. CDR1 and CDR2 (germline): SNHLY, FYNNEI. The CDR3 is 13 residues long. Here the CDR3 DNA reads TGTGCCAGCACGGGGGAAAGAAATCAGCCCCAGCATTTT. This gives the protein CASTGERNQPQHF.

This clone was found a few times. V and J are TRBV29-1 and TRBJ1-3; D uncertain. In germline, CDR1 is SQVTM, CDR2 ANQGSEA. The CDR3 totals 11 residues. Trimming took 5 bases from V and 4 from J, leaving 6 bases between them. The CDR3 here is CSVLVGNTIYF. CDR3 coding DNA: TGCAGCGTTCTAGTCGGAAACACCATATATTTT.

J is TRBJ2-3 and V is TRBV29-1; 9 positions match TRBD1. Trimming cost V 3 bases and J 5 bases; bases outside gene matches: 6. The CDR3 is 14 amino acids. In germline, CDR1 is SQVTM, CDR2 ANQGSEA. The CDR3 coding sequence is TGCAGCGTTGAGGGACAGGGTGGTGGAGATACGCAGTATTTT. Its protein is CSVEGQGGGDTQYF.

The chain carries TRBV7-8 and TRBJ2-7, with 7 bases identical to TRBD2. There are 15 residues in the CDR3. CDR1 and CDR2 from the germline V gene are SGHVS and FQNEAQ. V lost 0 bases, J lost 3 bases, and 5 bases stayed unmatched. CDR3 protein: CASSLALGRVYEQYF. The DNA for the CDR3 is TGTGCCAGCAGCTTAGCTTTGGGGAGGGTCTACGAGCAGTACTTC.

The J gene is TRBJ1-1, the V gene TRBV6-4; D gene uncertain. Per the germline V gene, CDR1 is MRHNA and CDR2 is SNTAGT. Deletions cut 4 bases from V and 2 bases from J, with 8 bases between. The CDR3 runs to 13 residues. This chain's CDR3 is CASSASSNTEAFF. The CDR3 DNA sequence: TGTGCCAGCAGTGCCAGCAGCAACACTGAAGCTTTCTTT.

The rearrangement uses TRBV13 and TRBJ2-3; 12 bases are shared with TRBD2. Germline V gene sequence: CDR1 PRHDT, CDR2 FYEKMQ (reference sequence). With V trimmed by 5 bases and J by 4 bases, 7 bases remained unmatched. The CDR3 consists of 16 residues. This CDR3 is CASSTTSGRIADTQYF. CDR3 DNA sequence: TGTGCCAGCAGCACAACTAGCGGGAGGATAGCAGATACGCAGTATTTT.

The chain uses TRBV4-2 and TRBJ2-5; 15 nucleotides align to TRBD2. Germline V CDR1 and CDR2: LGHNA, YNFKEQ. The trim removed 3 bases at V and 2 bases at J, leaving 1 base unmatched. CDR3 length: 16 amino acids. The CDR3, as DNA: TGTGCCAGCAGCCATGGACTAGCGGGGGGGCAAGAGACCCAGTACTTC. Translation gives CASSHGLAGGQETQYF.